Listed here is a single TCR beta chain. Its specificity is not known. Prepared TCR beta cDNA libraries contained unique molecular identifiers. From roughly 1 to 10 million T cells, around 500,000 cDNA molecules were obtained. TCRdb ran MiXCR on the PCR reads and lists one entry per CDR3 protein. The sample has approximately 400,000 distinct CDR3 sequences; around a third are singletons. The data originate from a study of post-analysis software for immune sequencing data. Looking at the study overall: Patients had relapsing-remitting, secondary progressive or progressive-relapsing multiple sclerosis; some lacked subtype. Overall study results and limits: Compared with controls, patients had more of 4 to 6 TRBV segments, including TRBV5-6, TRBV5-1 and TRBV20-1. Samples prepared in the same batch strongly co-clustered by F measure.

The CDR3 has 14 residues. The chain has TRBV12-3 or TRBV12-4 and TRBJ2-4, with a possible D match to TRBD1 (5 bases). The J call may not be correct, given that the DNA end is closer to TRBJ2-7. The sample taken for sequencing was blood. The receptor was derived from a girl under 18 with multiple sclerosis. The CDR3 DNA sequence: TGTGCCAGCACCCAGGGCAGGGCATTGAGCGAGCAGTACTTC. Amino acid sequence: CASTQGRALSEQYF.